The 31 T cell receptor beta chains listed next were all sequenced from one sample in a study of T cell repertoires in cytomegalovirus infection. TCRdb passed the reads through MiXCR, listing each CDR3 protein once. Of 400,000 or so distinct CDR3 sequences in the sample, about a sixth are singletons; the top ten hold around 8.6%. The source material was PBMCs. The source of these receptors is a human donor in good health (CMV status not recorded). Some clones in this sample may be carry-over from other donors' samples.

This clonotype has a count of ten or more. The chain employs TRBV7-8 and TRBJ2-7; unclear D gene. CDR3 size: 12 residues. V lost 3 bases and J lost 9, with 12 bases in between. Germline values: CDR1 SGHVS, CDR2 FQNEAQ. The DNA for the CDR3 is TGTGCCAGCAGCTTGCCGAGGACCGGGCAGTACTTC. Protein: CASSLPRTGQYF.

This clonotype has more than one count but fewer than ten. J is TRBJ2-7 and V is TRBV20-1; TRBD2 is a possible D gene (6 bases). The CDR3 extends over 15 amino acids. CDR1 and CDR2 (germline): DFQATT, SNEGSKA (reference sequence). The V gene lost 0 bases and the J gene lost 5 bases, with 17 bases spanning the gap. CDR3 amino acids: CSARDLGRGSDEQYF. For the CDR3, the DNA is TGCAGTGCTAGAGACCTGGGACGGGGGAGCGACGAGCAGTACTTC.

In this sample, this clonotype turned up many times. The chain employs TRBV12-3 or TRBV12-4 and TRBJ1-5, with D possibly TRBD1 on 5 matching bases. CDR3 length: 13 residues. V was cut by 6 bases and J by 5 bases, with 11 bases left in between. The CDR3 protein is CASRLQVHQPQHF. For the CDR3, the DNA is TGTGCCAGCAGACTACAGGTCCATCAGCCCCAGCATTTT.

This clonotype was detected ten times or more. The rearrangement joins TRBV7-8 to TRBJ1-6, with 10 bases fitting TRBD1. This CDR3 contains 13 residues. J lost 10 bases, V lost 5 bases, and 2 bases had no gene match. The V gene's germline CDR1 is SGHVS and CDR2 FQNEAQ. Written as DNA, the CDR3 is TGTGCCAGCAGCGGACAGGGGGAATCACCCCTCCACTTT. This codes for CASSGQGESPLHF.

This clonotype was seen repeatedly, ten times or more. This rearrangement joins TRBV7-2 to TRBJ2-7, with D perhaps matching TRBD2 (6 bases). The germline gives CDR1 SGHTA, CDR2 FQGNSA. The CDR3 sequence is 13 residues long. With 2 bases removed from V and 4 bases from J, the gap between germline ends came to 9 bases. This chain's CDR3 is CASSLKGGYEQYF. CDR3 coding DNA: TGTGCCAGCAGCTTAAAAGGAGGGTACGAGCAGTACTTC.

This clonotype has just one count. V and J are TRBV5-1 and TRBJ1-6, with D possibly TRBD1 on 5 matching bases. The V gene's germline CDR1 is SGHRS and CDR2 YFSETQ. V lost 5 bases to trimming and J lost 10 bases, with 13 bases between them. This CDR3 spans 13 amino acids. CDR3 loop: CASSQGEASPLHF. CDR3 bases: TGCGCCAGCAGTCAGGGAGAGGCCTCACCCCTCCACTTT.

Only a few counts were recorded for this clonotype. The V and J genes are TRBV6-6 and TRBJ1-1; 11 nucleotides line up with TRBD1. The CDR3 consists of 15 residues. J was trimmed by 5 bases and V by 5 bases; bases with no gene match: 7. Germline V CDR1 and CDR2: MNHNY, SVGAGI (reference sequence). The CDR3 sequence is CASSLGGQGVTEAFF. The CDR3 DNA is TGTGCCAGCAGTCTGGGGGGACAGGGGGTTACTGAAGCTTTCTTT.

This clonotype was seen many times. This chain links TRBV20-1 with TRBJ2-7; maybe TRBD1 (5 bases). V lost 4 bases and J lost 7, with 8 bases in between. The length of the CDR3 is 10 residues. Per the germline V gene, CDR1 is DFQATT and CDR2 is SNEGSKA (reference sequence). The CDR3 spells CSAKGREQYF. CDR3 nucleotide sequence: TGCAGTGCTAAGGGGCGGGAGCAGTACTTC.

This clonotype was seen at least ten times. This chain uses TRBV28 with TRBJ1-4; 7 bases are a match to TRBD1. After removal of 3 bases from V and 4 bases from J, the junction contained 20 bases not matched to a gene. The length of the CDR3 is 20 residues. CDR1 MDHEN and CDR2 SYDVKM come from the germline V gene. In DNA, the CDR3 is TGTGCCAGCAGTTTCCACCAAGCACCCTCCGACAGGGCCTTTAATGAAAAACTGTTTTTT. Its protein is CASSFHQAPSDRAFNEKLFF.

V gene TRBV6-6 combines with J gene TRBJ1-2; weak D call: TRBD1 (5 bases). V shed 10 bases and J shed 5 bases, with 11 bases lying between them. The CDR3 contains 11 residues. CDR1 is MNHNY, CDR2 SVGAGI, per germline (reference sequence). The CDR3 bases are TGTGCCACCCACGACAGTTATGGCTACACCTTC. This gives the protein CATHDSYGYTF.

In its sample, this clonotype was seen many times. This sequence joins TRBV28 and TRBJ1-5; perhaps TRBD1 as D (5 bases). From germline, CDR1 is MDHEN and CDR2 SYDVKM. The CDR3 sequence is 13 residues long. Trimming left V 10 bases short and J 2 bases short, with 12 bases between. The CDR3 loop is CATSQVGNQPQHF. In nucleotides, the CDR3 is TGTGCCACGTCACAGGTCGGCAATCAGCCCCAGCATTTT. Variable domain in full (rest from reference TRBV28 and TRBJ1-5): DVKVTQSSRYLVKRTGEKVFLECVQDMDHENMFWYRQDPGLGLRLIYFSYDVKMKEKGDIPEGYSVSREKKERFSLILESASTNQTSMYLCATSQVGNQPQHFGDGTRLSIL.

This clonotype was recorded at least ten times. The chain joins TRBV7-8 to TRBJ2-7; TRBD1 or TRBD2 may be the D gene (5 bases each). The length of the CDR3 is 14 residues. The V and J ends lost 2 bases and 7 bases respectively, with 15 bases between them. CDR1 SGHVS and CDR2 FQNEAQ come from the germline V gene. CDR3 DNA sequence: TGTGCCAGCAGCTTATCCGGGACCACGGGAGAGCAGTACTTC. Protein sequence: CASSLSGTTGEQYF.

This clonotype appeared many times. CDR3 loop: CASSPLAGGGETQYF. The CDR3 coding sequence is TGTGCCAGCAGCCCACTAGCGGGGGGCGGGGAGACCCAGTACTTC. This chain links TRBV7-2 with TRBJ2-5; 12 bases line up with TRBD2. Germline assignment: CDR1 SGHTA and CDR2 FQGNSA. J lost 5 bases, V lost 5 bases, and 6 bases had no gene match. This CDR3 is built from 15 residues.

Concerning this clonotype itself: Likely a read error: the CDR3 ends without its conserved phenylalanine or tryptophan. The chain links TRBV7-6 to TRBJ2-3; 8 bases agree with TRBD1. With 4 bases clipped from V and 2 bases from J, the junction kept 5 bases outside the gene matches. CDR3 length: 15 amino acids. Germline values: CDR1 SGHVS, CDR2 FNYEAQ. In nucleotides, the CDR3 is TGTGCCAGCAGCTCGACAGGGGCCATCACAGATACGCAGTATTAT. Residues: CASSSTGAITDTQYY.

In this sample, this clonotype turned up many times. The J gene is TRBJ2-3, the V gene TRBV6-1; no clear D. V gave up 10 bases and J gave up 0 bases, with 17 bases separating them. This CDR3 region has 15 residues. The germline V gene encodes CDR1 MNHNS and CDR2 SASEGT. As DNA, the CDR3 is TGTGCCACCTCTACCTGGGTCCGCAGCACAGATACGCAGTATTTT. Translated, it gives CATSTWVRSTDTQYF.

J is TRBJ2-1 and V is TRBV20-1; 11 nucleotides agree with TRBD2. This CDR3 region has 16 residues. Trimming at V came to 6 bases and at J to 5 bases, leaving 12 bases not matched to a gene. Germline CDR1 reads DFQATT; CDR2 reads SNEGSKA (reference sequence). The CDR3 loop reads CSARASGGRQNNEQFF. Written as DNA, the CDR3 is TGCAGTGCCCGGGCTAGCGGGGGGAGGCAGAACAATGAGCAGTTCTTC.

DNA for the CDR3: TGCGCCAGCAGCCCGGGGCACAGCCTGCTGTATGGCTACACCTTC. Translation gives CASSPGHSLLYGYTF. The V and J genes are TRBV4-1 and TRBJ1-2; D possibly corresponds to TRBD1 (5 bases). The CDR3 loop spans 15 amino acids. Trimming took 4 bases from V and 5 from J, leaving 17 bases between them. Germline V gene lookup returns CDR1 MGHRA and CDR2 YSYEKL.

This chain links TRBV5-1 with TRBJ1-1; D uncertain. The V gene lost 4 bases and the J gene lost 7 bases, with 14 bases spanning the gap. Looked up from germline, CDR1 is SGHRS and CDR2 is YFSETQ. This CDR3 comprises 13 residues. The CDR3 region is CASSNTATNEAFF. Here the CDR3 DNA reads TGCGCCAGCAGCAACACGGCAACTAATGAAGCTTTCTTT.

This clonotype was counted at least ten times. This chain uses TRBV28 with TRBJ2-3; D possibly corresponds to TRBD2 (6 bases). Germline loops: CDR1 MDHEN, CDR2 SYDVKM. V lost 4 bases to trimming and J lost 2 bases, with 13 bases between them. This CDR3 has 15 residues. This chain's CDR3 is CASSSPSALTDTQYF. The CDR3 coding sequence is TGTGCCAGCAGTTCTCCTAGCGCTCTCACAGATACGCAGTATTTT.

J is TRBJ1-1 and V is TRBV27; 11 nucleotides align to TRBD1. CDR1 MNHEY and CDR2 SMNVEV come from the germline V gene (reference sequence). There are 14 residues in the CDR3. The V gene end was trimmed by 7 bases and the J gene end by 7 bases; junction bases not matched to a gene: 8. CDR3 nucleotides: TGTGCCAGCAAAACTAGGACAGGGGGCCATGAAGCTTTCTTT. Its protein product is CASKTRTGGHEAFF.

This clonotype was observed a single time. A much bigger clone sits one base away, suggesting this may be a read error. The chain combines TRBV11-3 with TRBJ2-3; D possibly corresponds to TRBD1 (6 bases). Trimming took 8 bases from V and 2 from J, leaving 11 bases between them. In germline, CDR1 is SGHNT, CDR2 YENEEA. The CDR3 has 13 residues. The CDR3, as DNA: TGTGCCAGCCGTAGGACAGACACAGATACGCAGTATTTT. It yields the protein CASRRTDTDTQYF.

There are a few counts of this clonotype. The rearrangement links TRBV4-2 to TRBJ2-3; D is unresolved. The CDR3 loop spans 13 amino acids. Deletions cut 2 bases from V and 6 bases from J, with 9 bases between. Germline CDR1 reads LGHNA; CDR2 reads YNFKEQ. CDR3 bases: TGTGCCAGCAGCCAACCGGACGGGGATACGCAGTATTTT. It yields the protein CASSQPDGDTQYF.

The rearrangement links TRBV19 to TRBJ1-4, with 7 bases fitting TRBD1. Germline CDR1 LNHDA, CDR2 SQIVND (reference sequence). This CDR3 comprises 13 residues. Germline trimming cut 4 bases from V and 6 bases from J; bases unmatched to any gene: 2. The CDR3 region is CASSTTGDEKLFF. CDR3 nucleotide sequence: TGTGCCAGTAGTACCACAGGGGATGAAAAACTGTTTTTT.

This clonotype was found a few times. V and J are TRBV11-2 and TRBJ2-1; TRBD2 might be the D (6 bases). The V end was cut by 7 bases, the J end by 3 bases, with 19 bases between. Looked up from germline, CDR1 is SGHAT and CDR2 is FQNNGV. This CDR3 is 16 amino acids long. In nucleotides, the CDR3 is TGTGCCAGCATCCAGATGGCGGGAACGATCTACAATGAGCAGTTCTTC. Translation: CASIQMAGTIYNEQFF.

This clonotype was seen a handful of times. The rearrangement links TRBV19 to TRBJ2-1, with no clear D. CDR3 length: 12 amino acids. Germline V gene lookup returns CDR1 LNHDA and CDR2 SQIVND (reference sequence). The ends were cut back, 5 bases at V and 5 bases at J, with 7 bases in the middle. The CDR3 DNA follows: TGTGCCAGTAGTTATAGAAACAATGAGCAGTTCTTC. This sequence encodes CASSYRNNEQFF.

This clonotype was picked up a small number of times. The V gene is TRBV2, the J gene TRBJ1-3; D remains unclear. Trimming removed 9 bases from V and 6 bases from J, with 12 bases in between. Germline CDR1 reads SNHLY; CDR2 reads FYNNEI. The CDR3 has 12 amino acids. CDR3 sequence reads: CASWDGENTIYF. In nucleotides, the CDR3 is TGTGCCAGTTGGGATGGCGAAAACACCATATATTTT.

This clonotype was recorded a few times. The rearrangement links TRBV6-2 or TRBV6-3 to TRBJ2-5; a weak D match, TRBD2 (6 bases). This CDR3 contains 16 residues. The V end was cut by 1 base, the J end by 5 bases, with 17 bases between. Germline V CDR1 and CDR2: MNHEY, SVGEGT. The CDR3 loop is CASSYWRDPVGETQYF. The CDR3 bases are TGTGCCAGCAGTTACTGGCGGGACCCCGTGGGTGAGACCCAGTACTTC.

J is TRBJ1-1 and V is TRBV3-1; 8 bases match TRBD1. Germline V lookup: CDR1 LGHDT, CDR2 YNNKEL (reference sequence). V was clipped by 4 bases and J by 4 bases; unmatched bases: 2. CDR3 length: 13 amino acids. This chain's CDR3 is CASSRTGPTEAFF. The CDR3, as DNA: TGTGCCAGCAGCCGGACAGGGCCCACTGAAGCTTTCTTT.

The chain couples TRBV5-4 to TRBJ1-5; D unresolved. The CDR3 totals 12 residues. V gave up 3 bases and J gave up 6 bases, with 7 bases separating them. Germline V gene data show CDR1 as SGHNT and CDR2 as YYREEE (reference sequence). The CDR3 sequence: CASSSMGQPQHF. Written as DNA, the CDR3 is TGTGCCAGCAGCTCTATGGGTCAGCCCCAGCATTTT.

In its sample, this clonotype was seen many times. This chain connects TRBV7-9 to TRBJ2-7, with 7 bases identical to TRBD2. The CDR3 is 16 residues long. V dropped 4 bases and J dropped 6; count of bases not matched to a gene: 15. CDR1 and CDR2 (germline): SEHNR, FQNEAQ (reference sequence). The CDR3 nucleotides are TGTGCCAGCAGCTGGGGCGGGAGTAGGACTCTGGGCGAGCAGTACTTC. Translated: CASSWGGSRTLGEQYF.

This clonotype came up a few times. The rearrangement joins TRBV4-3 to TRBJ1-6, with D possibly being TRBD1 (5 bases). Trimming cost V 4 bases and J 9 bases, with 13 bases left between them. CDR3 length: 14 residues. Germline V gene data show CDR1 as LGHNA and CDR2 as YSLEER. The CDR3, as DNA: TGCGCCAGCAGCCCCGAAGGGGCTCGTTCACCCCTCCACTTT. Translated, it gives CASSPEGARSPLHF.